The clone carrying this T cell receptor (beta chain) turned up a few times. CDR1 is SGHRS, CDR2 YFSETQ, per germline. Trimming took off 1 base at V and 7 bases at J, with 6 bases between the two ends. There are 13 residues in the CDR3. The sample originates from a study of blood T cell repertoires in COVID-19. Across the whole study: Acute and convalescent COVID-19 specimens originated in the United States, Italy and Spain. The analysed material was cDNA or gDNA that came from T cells, B-cell-depleted T cells, or PBMCs.

Membership in each cohort depended on participant-reported clinical history. As originally analysed: The assay estimated nucleated cells by amplifying reference gene primers. Using immunoSEQ multiplex PCR, the repertoire was profiled, and TCRdb retains in-frame clones only, with some absent. For V, J and clone size, that table is used; D and trimming come from the DNA. The data hold 200,000 to 250,000 clones, with roughly 87% observed a single time. The TCR comes from a man in his thirties or forties who had recovered from COVID-19. The chain employs TRBV5-1 and TRBJ1-6; a weak D match, TRBD1 (6 bases). Sequenced: PBMCs or T cells enriched from blood (not recorded which). The CDR3 nucleotides are TGCGCCAGCAGCTTGCAGGGGAATTCACCCCTCCACTTT. It is translated as CASSLQGNSPLHF.